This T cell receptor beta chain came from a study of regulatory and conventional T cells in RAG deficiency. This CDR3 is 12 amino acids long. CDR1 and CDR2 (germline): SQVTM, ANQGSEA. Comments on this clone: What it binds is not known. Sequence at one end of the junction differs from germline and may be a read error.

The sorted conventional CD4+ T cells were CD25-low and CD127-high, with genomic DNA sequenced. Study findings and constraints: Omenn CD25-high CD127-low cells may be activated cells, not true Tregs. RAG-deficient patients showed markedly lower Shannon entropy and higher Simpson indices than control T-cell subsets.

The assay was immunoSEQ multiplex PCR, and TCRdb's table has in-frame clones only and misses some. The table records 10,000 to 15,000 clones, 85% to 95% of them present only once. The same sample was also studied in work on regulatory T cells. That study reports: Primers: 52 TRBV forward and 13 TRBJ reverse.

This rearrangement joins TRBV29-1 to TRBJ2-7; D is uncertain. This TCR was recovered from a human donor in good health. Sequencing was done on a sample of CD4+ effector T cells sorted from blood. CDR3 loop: CAWKGNSYEQYF. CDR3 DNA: TGTGCGTGGAAGGGTAACTCCTACGAGCAGTACTTC.